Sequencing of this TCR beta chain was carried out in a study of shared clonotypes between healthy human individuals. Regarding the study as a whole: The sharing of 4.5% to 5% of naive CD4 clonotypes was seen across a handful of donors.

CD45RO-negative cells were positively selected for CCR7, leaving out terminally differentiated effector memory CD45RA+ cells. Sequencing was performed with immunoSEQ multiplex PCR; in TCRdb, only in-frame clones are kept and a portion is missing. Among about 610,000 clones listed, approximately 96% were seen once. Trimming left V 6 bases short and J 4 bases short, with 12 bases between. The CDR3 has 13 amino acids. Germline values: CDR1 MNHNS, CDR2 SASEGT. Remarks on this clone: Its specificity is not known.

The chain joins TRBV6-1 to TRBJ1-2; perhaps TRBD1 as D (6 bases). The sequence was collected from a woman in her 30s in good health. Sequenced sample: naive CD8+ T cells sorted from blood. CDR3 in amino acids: CASSTGPSYGYTF. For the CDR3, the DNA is TGTGCCAGCAGCACAGGGCCGTCCTATGGCTACACCTTC.